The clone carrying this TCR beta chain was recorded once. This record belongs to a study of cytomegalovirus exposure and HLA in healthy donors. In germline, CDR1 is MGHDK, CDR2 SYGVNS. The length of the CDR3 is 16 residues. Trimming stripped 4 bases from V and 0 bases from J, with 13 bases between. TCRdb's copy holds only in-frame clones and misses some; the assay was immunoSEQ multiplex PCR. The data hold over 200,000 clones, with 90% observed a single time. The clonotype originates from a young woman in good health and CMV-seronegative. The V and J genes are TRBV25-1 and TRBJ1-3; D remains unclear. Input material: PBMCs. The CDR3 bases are TGTGCCAGCAGTGCCCCCAGGTCCATCTCTGGAAACACCATATATTTT. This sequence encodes CASSAPRSISGNTIYF.